This entry lists 24 T cell receptor beta chains sequenced from one sample in a study of T-cell memory formation after mild COVID-19. TCRdb recomputed calls from the 5' RACE reads with MiXCR, one row per CDR3 protein. This table holds 250,000 or so distinct CDR3 sequences, approximately 9% found once. Sequencing was performed on PBMCs or a T cell subset sorted from them (not recorded which). Every receptor here comes from a man younger than 35 who had mild COVID-19 (a few samples of this study predate the infection). Cell type and time point are not known.

This chain connects TRBV7-2 to TRBJ2-5, with a weak D call TRBD1 (5 bases). There are 14 residues in the CDR3. The germline gives CDR1 SGHTA, CDR2 FQGNSA. Trimming pared 2 bases from V and 5 bases from J, leaving 12 bases between. CDR3 DNA: TGTGCCAGCAGCTTATTCTCGTCAGGGGAGACCCAGTACTTC. Its protein product is CASSLFSSGETQYF.

The chain is built from TRBV4-1 and TRBJ1-3; possibly TRBD1 for D (6 bases). The CDR3 sequence is 15 residues long. The V gene's germline CDR1 is MGHRA and CDR2 YSYEKL. Trimming pared 2 bases from V and 7 bases from J, leaving 15 bases between. For the CDR3, the DNA is TGCGCCAGCAGCCAACCAGGGGCGCGTGGTAACACCATATATTTT. Translation: CASSQPGARGNTIYF.

Ten or more counts support this clonotype. The gene calls are TRBV5-1 and TRBJ2-2; D possibly corresponds to TRBD1 (6 bases). The CDR3 has 16 residues. Trimming removed 4 bases at V and 3 bases at J, with 16 bases between. Germline assignment: CDR1 SGHRS and CDR2 YFSETQ. DNA for the CDR3: TGCGCCAGCAGCCCCCGTAGACAGGAGGACACCGGGGAGCTGTTTTTT. This encodes CASSPRRQEDTGELFF.

In its sample, this clonotype was seen a few times. The rearrangement links TRBV9 to TRBJ1-5, with a weak D call TRBD1 (5 bases). CDR3 size: 14 residues. Between the trimmed V and J ends, which lost 4 bases and 4 bases, there was a span of 12 bases. From germline, CDR1 is SGDLS and CDR2 YYNGEE. CDR3 nucleotides: TGTGCCAGCAGCCAAGGGGCACAAAATCAGCCCCAGCATTTT. Translated: CASSQGAQNQPQHF.

This clonotype was detected a few times. The chain carries TRBV20-1 and TRBJ2-5, with a tentative D call TRBD1 (5 bases). V lost 7 bases and J 7 bases, leaving 19 bases between the germline ends. In germline, CDR1 is DFQATT, CDR2 SNEGSKA (reference sequence). The CDR3 loop spans 13 amino acids. In nucleotides, the CDR3 is TGCAGTGGGGCCCGTGTGGGGCTCGGGACCCAGTACTTC. Protein product: CSGARVGLGTQYF.

V gene TRBV7-9 combines with J gene TRBJ2-7; D is possibly TRBD1 or TRBD2 (5 bases each). The germline V gene has CDR1 SEHNR and CDR2 FQNEAQ (reference sequence). The CDR3 consists of 13 residues. V was cut by 6 bases and J by 0 bases, with 9 bases left in between. The CDR3 DNA reads as TGTGCCAGCAGTCGGGACGGCTCCTACGAGCAGTACGTC. Protein sequence: CASSRDGSYEQYV.

V gene TRBV6-2 or TRBV6-3 combines with J gene TRBJ2-5; 9 bases agree with TRBD1. J was trimmed by 4 bases and V by 6 bases; bases with no gene match: 9. Germline CDR1 and CDR2: MNHEY and SVGEGT. This CDR3 is built from 15 residues. The CDR3 loop reads CASRHRTGAGETQYF. The CDR3 coding sequence is TGTGCCAGCAGACACCGGACAGGGGCAGGAGAGACCCAGTACTTC.

This clonotype was detected a few times. The V gene is TRBV4-1, the J gene TRBJ1-1; tentatively, D is TRBD1 (6 bases). V lost 5 bases and J lost 4, with 17 bases in between. The CDR3 runs to 15 residues. Germline lookup yields CDR1 MGHRA and CDR2 YSYEKL. Here the CDR3 reads CASSARQGSGTEAFF. CDR3 nucleotide sequence: TGCGCCAGCAGCGCGCGCCAGGGGTCGGGCACTGAAGCTTTCTTT.

The chain recombines TRBV6-1 with TRBJ2-5, with TRBD1 matching over 7 bases. V was clipped by 6 bases and J by 0 bases; unmatched bases: 10. Germline V gene sequence: CDR1 MNHNS, CDR2 SASEGT. The CDR3 sequence is 16 residues long. CDR3 in DNA: TGTGCCAGCAGCCCCGGGACAGACATCTACCAAGAGACCCAGTACTTC. Translated, it gives CASSPGTDIYQETQYF.

This clonotype was recorded at least ten times. The DNA for the CDR3 is TGCGCCAGCAGCTTGGCCCAGGAGACCCAGTACTTC. This translates into CASSLAQETQYF. This chain links TRBV5-1 with TRBJ2-5; no definite D call. The CDR3 runs to 12 residues. Deletions cut 0 bases from V and 5 bases from J, with 5 bases between. The germline gives CDR1 SGHRS, CDR2 YFSETQ.

The chain carries TRBV27 and TRBJ1-1, with a possible D match to TRBD1 (6 bases). This CDR3 comprises 16 residues. Germline loops: CDR1 MNHEY, CDR2 SMNVEV (reference sequence). Trimming shortened V by 4 bases and J by 5 bases, and 20 bases separated the two germline ends. The CDR3 bases are TGTGCCAGCAGTTCCTCACCCGACGTAGGGGGGACTGAAGCTTTCTTT. This sequence encodes CASSSSPDVGGTEAFF.

This clonotype was counted a few times. The rearrangement links TRBV7-9 to TRBJ1-1, with TRBD1 identical over 7 bases. Germline CDR1 is SEHNR and CDR2 is FQNEAQ (reference sequence). The CDR3 length is 14 residues. Germline trimming cut 6 bases from V and 5 bases from J; bases unmatched to any gene: 9. CDR3 DNA: TGTGCCAGCAGTAGCCAACAGGGGAGGACTGAAGCTTTCTTT. Its protein is CASSSQQGRTEAFF.

The chain combines TRBV29-1 with TRBJ2-2, with TRBD2 identical over 8 bases. The V segment lost 5 bases and the J segment 5 bases; nucleotides outside the gene matches: 10. CDR1 is SQVTM, CDR2 ANQGSEA, per germline. This CDR3 region has 15 residues. The CDR3 loop reads CSVLLTGGATGELFF. The DNA for the CDR3 is TGCAGCGTTCTCCTGACGGGGGGGGCAACCGGGGAGCTGTTTTTT.

In its sample, this clonotype was seen a few times. This chain links TRBV11-2 with TRBJ2-1, with TRBD2 identical over 9 bases. After removal of 4 bases from V and 7 bases from J, the junction contained 11 bases not matched to a gene. The germline CDR1 and CDR2 sequences are SGHAT and FQNNGV. The CDR3 runs to 16 residues. CDR3 loop: CASSWGPLAGWNEQFF. Here the CDR3 DNA reads TGTGCCAGCAGCTGGGGACCGCTAGCGGGGTGGAATGAGCAGTTCTTC.

Only a few counts were recorded for this clonotype. V is TRBV7-2 and J is TRBJ2-5; either TRBD1 or TRBD2 may supply D (6 bases each). The V end lost 2 bases, the J end lost 5 bases, and 12 bases lay between the germline ends. The CDR3 is 14 amino acids. CDR1 and CDR2 (germline): SGHTA, FQGNSA. The CDR3 spells CASSLLGGWETQYF. In nucleotides, the CDR3 is TGTGCCAGCAGCTTACTCGGGGGCTGGGAGACCCAGTACTTC.

There are a few counts of this clonotype. The V and J genes are TRBV7-2 and TRBJ2-5; D is unresolved. Trimming removed 4 bases from V and 7 bases from J, with 7 bases in between. In germline, CDR1 is SGHTA, CDR2 FQGNSA. This CDR3 has 11 residues. Here the CDR3 DNA reads TGTGCCAGCAGCTCCTACGGGACCCAGTACTTC. Translated, it gives CASSSYGTQYF.

J is TRBJ1-2 and V is TRBV6-1, with 7 bases lining up with TRBD1. With V trimmed by 10 bases and J by 0 bases, 5 bases remained unmatched. Germline V gene data show CDR1 as MNHNS and CDR2 as SASEGT. The CDR3 is 13 residues long. The CDR3 nucleotides are TGTGCCACCCTCGGACAGGCTAACTATGGCTACACCTTC. Translating it yields CATLGQANYGYTF.

The table lists this clonotype with a few counts. V gene TRBV20-1 combines with J gene TRBJ1-5; D call uncertain. CDR1 is DFQATT and CDR2 is SNEGSKA in the germline V gene (reference sequence). The CDR3 is 13 amino acids. The V end was cut by 5 bases, the J end by 3 bases, with 11 bases between. The CDR3 sequence: CSARQGVNQPQHF. In nucleotides, the CDR3 is TGCAGTGCTCGACAAGGAGTCAATCAGCCCCAGCATTTT.

The sample holds many counts of this clonotype. The V and J genes are TRBV5-1 and TRBJ2-3, with 8 bases identical to TRBD2. V lost 4 bases, J lost 2 bases, and 3 bases stayed unmatched. The CDR3 contains 14 residues. Germline CDR1 SGHRS, CDR2 YFSETQ. The DNA for the CDR3 is TGCGCCAGCAGCCCGGGACTAGTCACAGATACGCAGTATTTT. This sequence encodes CASSPGLVTDTQYF.

The chain is built from TRBV20-1 and TRBJ1-2; weak D call: TRBD1 (5 bases). Between the trimmed V and J ends, which lost 0 bases and 2 bases, there was a span of 13 bases. Germline V gene lookup returns CDR1 DFQATT and CDR2 SNEGSKA (reference sequence). The CDR3 loop spans 15 amino acids. CDR3 sequence reads: CSARDWAGTNYGYTF. CDR3 coding DNA: TGCAGTGCTAGAGATTGGGCAGGGACGAACTATGGCTACACCTTC.

In this sample, this clonotype turned up a few times. The V and J genes are TRBV5-1 and TRBJ2-2; D is possibly TRBD2 (5 bases). The germline CDR1 and CDR2 sequences are SGHRS and YFSETQ. V was clipped by 7 bases and J by 1 base, with 11 bases between them. CDR3 length: 14 residues. The CDR3 protein is CASRGGLNTGELFF. The CDR3 bases are TGCGCCAGCCGCGGCGGGTTGAACACCGGGGAGCTGTTTTTT.

This clonotype was detected only a few times. J is TRBJ2-2 and V is TRBV7-3, with 10 bases aligning to TRBD1. J lost 7 bases, V lost 5 bases, and 4 bases had no gene match. The CDR3 has 14 amino acids. CDR1 and CDR2 from the germline V gene are SGHTA and FQGTGA. CDR3 sequence reads: CASSGQGDGGELFF. The CDR3 DNA is TGTGCCAGCAGCGGACAGGGGGATGGCGGGGAGCTGTTTTTT.

This clonotype was seen more than once but under ten times. This chain links TRBV30 with TRBJ1-5, with D perhaps matching TRBD1 (5 bases). Trimming shortened V by 2 bases and J by 1 base, and 6 bases separated the two germline ends. Germline CDR1 GTSNPN, CDR2 SVGIG (reference sequence). This CDR3 contains 13 residues. The CDR3 region is CAWSQGSNQPQHF. The DNA for the CDR3 is TGTGCCTGGAGTCAGGGAAGCAATCAGCCCCAGCATTTT.

This clonotype was observed a handful of times. J is TRBJ2-5 and V is TRBV7-2; 9 bases line up with TRBD2. Germline V gene lookup returns CDR1 SGHTA and CDR2 FQGNSA. Trimming took 5 bases from V and 5 from J; bases not matched to a gene: 9. The CDR3 extends over 15 amino acids. The CDR3 region is CASSPMGGGGETQYF. The CDR3 region has the DNA TGTGCCAGCAGCCCCATGGGCGGGGGGGGTGAGACCCAGTACTTC.